This T cell receptor beta chain came from a study of blood T cell repertoires in COVID-19 (TCRdb year 2020). Regarding the research as a whole: Samples covering the acute and convalescent phases of COVID-19 were provided by collaborators in the United States, Italy and Spain. HLA class I and class II types, where available, came from metadata supplied by the sample provider rather than from assay-based typing. The repertoires were made available in a free public database intended to serve as a resource for research on the immune response to SARS-CoV-2. The prospective study material was composed of cDNA or gDNA derived from T cells, B-cell-depleted T cells, or PBMCs. A de-identified subject ID, COVID-19 status, age in years and sex were almost always included in the sample metadata. The samples were drawn from two sources: the first 160 participants of the ongoing ImmuneRACE study, and about 1,300 subjects contributed by 6 global collaborators. Subjects who had been exposed to COVID-19, were actively infected with it, or had recovered from it provided the deeply sampled blood TCRbeta repertoires that made up the dataset.

In the prospective study, participants were about 18 to 95 years old, resided in approximately 22 geographic areas of the United States, and were enrolled through a virtual design. Cohort assignment in the prospective study relied on participant-reported clinical history from a screening survey and a study questionnaire. Each participant in the prospective study had whole blood, serum and a nasopharyngeal or oropharyngeal swab collected by mobile phlebotomists. Participants in the prospective study had the option to provide additional blood draws and questionnaires over a roughly two-month period. Before DNA extraction, prospective study blood samples were shipped either frozen or at room temperature. The immunoSEQ Assay, a bias-controlled multiplex PCR, was used to amplify TCRbeta CDR3 regions from genomic DNA. The paper's processing steps were these. Within the assay, amplification of reference gene primers was used to estimate how many nucleated cells each sample contained. Sequence reads were collapsed and filtered to measure the absolute abundance of every unique TCRbeta CDR3 rearrangement. For each sample, productive Simpson clonality was calculated by taking the square root of Simpson's diversity index across productive rearrangements. TCRdb obtained this table from immuneACCESS and retained in-frame rearrangements with V and J assigned. These tables miss some clones; where compared with another copy, unresolved V genes account for less than half of the shortfall, and the remainder is unexplained. Clone size and V and J calls were adopted from that table, with D and trimming inferred from the DNA. The sample records about 280,000 clones, around 89% of which are singletons. The ten biggest clones cover roughly 3.9% of the sample.

Broad study findings and their caveats: The quantity of clinical and demographic metadata differed by source and by participant and was supplied without curation.

V is pared back by 2 bases and J by 0 bases, with 14 bases lying between the germline termini. The CDR3 contains 17 residues, cysteine and phenylalanine counted. The only DNA kept is the CDR3, 51 bases in frame from the first base. CDR1 and CDR2 were assigned from the germline V gene (reference sequence) as LNHDA and SQIVND. Concerning this clone: What this receptor recognizes is not known. No base qualities exist here, and no much larger clone lies one base off it.

The TCR was taken from a woman under 40 with acute COVID-19. The V gene is TRBV19 and the J gene is TRBJ2-1; TRBD2 could be the D gene, as 6 bases match. Material for sequencing was PBMCs or T cells enriched from blood (not recorded which). The sequence in DNA is TGTGCCAGTAGTATATCCCCCGCGGGACCCTCCTACAATGAGCAGTTCTTC. It is translated as CASSISPAGPSYNEQFF.